The following is a TCR beta chain sequence with its context. This entry comes from a study of blood T cell repertoires in COVID-19. About the study: Both acute and convalescent COVID-19 samples were obtained from the United States, Italy and Spain. Sources were T cells, B-cell-depleted T cells, or PBMCs; the material itself was cDNA or gDNA.

V trimming: 7 bases; J trimming: 1 base; junction bases outside the gene matches: 6. From germline, CDR1 is SGDLS and CDR2 YYNGEE. The CDR3 has 14 amino acids. In the authors' workflow: By means of reference gene primer amplification, nucleated cell counts were estimated. The repertoire was sequenced with immunoSEQ multiplex PCR; TCRdb's copy has only in-frame clones and lacks some. V and J calls and clone size are those listed in that table; D and trimming were worked out from the DNA. The sample lists 130,000 to 150,000 clones, 81% occurring once. The V and J genes are TRBV9 and TRBJ1-1; the match to TRBD1 covers 8 bases. The origin of this receptor is a human donor in a cohort sampled during active COVID-19. Sequenced input: peripheral blood. CDR3 sequence: CASGQGLQNTEAFF. As DNA, the CDR3 is TGTGCCAGCGGACAGGGTCTTCAGAACACTGAAGCTTTCTTT.